The T cell receptor beta chain under discussion was sequenced for a study of T cell changes during pregnancy in multiple sclerosis. The data were produced by immunoSEQ multiplex PCR, yet TCRdb's version contains in-frame clones alone and is incomplete. Among some 77,000 clones listed, around 89% were seen once. The germline CDR1 and CDR2 sequences are LNHDA and SQIVND (reference sequence). The CDR3 has 18 residues. V dropped 0 bases and J dropped 7; count of bases not matched to a gene: 13. This chain connects TRBV19 to TRBJ2-1; 9 bases match TRBD1. The sample consisted of peripheral blood, taken before pregnancy. The TCR was taken from a female donor with multiple sclerosis, enrolled in a pregnancy study. In DNA, the CDR3 is TGTGCCAGTAGTATAGAGTGGGAGGCTGGGACAGGGTGGAATGAGCAGTTCTTC. Protein product: CASSIEWEAGTGWNEQFF.